This T cell receptor beta chain was identified during a study of cytomegalovirus exposure and HLA in healthy donors. Study-wide context: Earlier results showed 117 million unique TCR beta sequences derived from approximately 170 million T cells. General observations from the study: Roughly uniform depth of sequencing across donors was assumed in presence/absence analyses. As a later analysis showed, several of the most significant clusters appeared to be linked to common viral pathogens.

Comment on this clone: The antigen is not known.

PCR involved 60 Vbeta and 13 Jbeta primers. Original handling: Later, an analysis found roughly 80 million unique TCR beta chains, and approximately 10 million of these were shared. Libraries were prepared by immunoSEQ multiplex PCR; TCRdb keeps only in-frame clonotypes and omits some of them. V, J and clone size are taken as reported in that table, and D and trimming were inferred from the DNA itself. The sample contains some 40,000 clones, over 70% of which appear only once. The germline CDR1 and CDR2 sequences are SGHNT and YYREEE (reference sequence). Losses at the gene ends were 4 bases for V and 8 bases for J; bases not matched to a gene: 4. The CDR3 loop spans 13 amino acids.

The origin of this receptor is a man aged 30 to 39 in good health and CMV-seronegative. The V call is TRBV5-4, the J call TRBJ1-4; TRBD1 aligns across 8 bases. The sequenced sample consisted of PBMCs. In nucleotides, the CDR3 is TGTGCCAGCAGCAAGGACAGGGCCGAAAAACTGTTTTTT. This encodes CASSKDRAEKLFF.